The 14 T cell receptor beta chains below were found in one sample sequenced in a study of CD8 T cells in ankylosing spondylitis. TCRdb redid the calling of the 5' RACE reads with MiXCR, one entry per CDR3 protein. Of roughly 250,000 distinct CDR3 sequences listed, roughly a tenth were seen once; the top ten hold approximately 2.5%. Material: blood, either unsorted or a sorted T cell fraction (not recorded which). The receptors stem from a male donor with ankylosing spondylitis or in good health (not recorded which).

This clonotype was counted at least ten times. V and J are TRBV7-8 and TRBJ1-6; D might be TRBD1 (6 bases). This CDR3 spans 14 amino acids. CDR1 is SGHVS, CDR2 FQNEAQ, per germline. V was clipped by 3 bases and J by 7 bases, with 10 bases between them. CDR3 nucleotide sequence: TGTGCCAGCAGCTTTGCAGGGGAGAATTCACCCCTCCACTTT. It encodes CASSFAGENSPLHF. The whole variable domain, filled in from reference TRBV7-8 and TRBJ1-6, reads GAGVSQSPRYKVAKRGQDVALRCDPISGHVSLFWYQQALGQGPEFLTYFQNEAQLDKSGLPSDRFFAERPEGSVSTLKIQRTQQEDSAVYLCASSFAGENSPLHFGNGTRLTVT.

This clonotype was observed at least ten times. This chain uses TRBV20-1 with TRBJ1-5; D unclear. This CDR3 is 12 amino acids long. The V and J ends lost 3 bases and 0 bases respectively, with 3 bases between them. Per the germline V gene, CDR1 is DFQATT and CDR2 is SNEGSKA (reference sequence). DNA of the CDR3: TGCAGTGCTAGGAATAGCAATCAGCCCCAGCATTTT. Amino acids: CSARNSNQPQHF.

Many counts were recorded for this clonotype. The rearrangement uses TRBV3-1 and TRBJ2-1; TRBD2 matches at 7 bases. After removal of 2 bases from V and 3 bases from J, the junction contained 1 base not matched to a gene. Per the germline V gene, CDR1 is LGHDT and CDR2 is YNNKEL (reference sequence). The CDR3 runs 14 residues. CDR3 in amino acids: CASSQSSGYNEQFF. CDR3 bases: TGTGCCAGCAGCCAATCTAGCGGCTACAATGAGCAGTTCTTC.

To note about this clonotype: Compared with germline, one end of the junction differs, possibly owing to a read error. The CDR3 region has the DNA TGCAGTGCTAGGGGGACTAGCGGAAGGGGAGATATGCAGTATTTT. This sequence encodes CSARGTSGRGDMQYF. The chain recombines TRBV20-1 with TRBJ2-3; 11 bases align to TRBD2. CDR1 DFQATT and CDR2 SNEGSKA come from the germline V gene (reference sequence). The CDR3 runs to 15 residues.

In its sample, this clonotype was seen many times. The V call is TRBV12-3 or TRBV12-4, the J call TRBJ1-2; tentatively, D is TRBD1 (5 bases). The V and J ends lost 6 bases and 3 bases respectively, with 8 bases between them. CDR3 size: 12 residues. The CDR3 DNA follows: TGTGCCAGCAGAGGGGATCACTATGGCTACACCTTC. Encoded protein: CASRGDHYGYTF.

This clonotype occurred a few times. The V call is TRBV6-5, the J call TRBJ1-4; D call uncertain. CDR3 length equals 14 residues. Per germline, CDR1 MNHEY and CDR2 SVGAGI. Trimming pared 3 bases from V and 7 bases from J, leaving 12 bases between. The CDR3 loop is CASSYETFSEKLFF. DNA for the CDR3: TGTGCCAGCAGTTATGAGACTTTCAGTGAAAAACTGTTTTTT.

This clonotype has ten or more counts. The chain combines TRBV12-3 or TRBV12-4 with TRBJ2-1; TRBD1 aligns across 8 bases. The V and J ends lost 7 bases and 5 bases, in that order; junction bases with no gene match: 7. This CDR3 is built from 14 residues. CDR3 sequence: CASTMGQDNNEQFF. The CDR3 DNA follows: TGTGCCAGCACCATGGGACAGGACAACAATGAGCAGTTCTTC.

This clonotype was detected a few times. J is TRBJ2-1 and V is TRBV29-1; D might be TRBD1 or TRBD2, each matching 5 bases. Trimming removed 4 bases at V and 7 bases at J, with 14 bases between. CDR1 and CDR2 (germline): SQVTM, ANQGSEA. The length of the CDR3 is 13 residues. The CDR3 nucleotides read TGCAGCGTTGGTGAGGGGTCTTGGAATGAGCAGTTCTTC. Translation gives CSVGEGSWNEQFF.

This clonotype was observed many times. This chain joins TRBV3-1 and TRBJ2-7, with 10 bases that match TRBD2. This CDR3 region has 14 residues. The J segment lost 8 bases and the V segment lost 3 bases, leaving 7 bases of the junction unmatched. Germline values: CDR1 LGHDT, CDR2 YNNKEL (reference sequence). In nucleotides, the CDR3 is TGTGCCAGCAGCCAGACTAGCGGGCCCCTGCAGCAGTACTTC. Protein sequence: CASSQTSGPLQQYF.

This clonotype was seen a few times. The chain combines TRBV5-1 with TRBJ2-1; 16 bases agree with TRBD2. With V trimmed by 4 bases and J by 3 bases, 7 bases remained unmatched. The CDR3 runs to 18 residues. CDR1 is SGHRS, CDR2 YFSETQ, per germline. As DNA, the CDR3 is TGCGCCAGCAGCCTACCGGGACTAGCGGGGGGGCGCTACAATGAGCAGTTCTTC. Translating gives CASSLPGLAGGRYNEQFF. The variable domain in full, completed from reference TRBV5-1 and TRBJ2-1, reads KAGVTQTPRYLIKTRGQQVTLSCSPISGHRSVSWYQQTPGQGLQFLFEYFSETQRNKGNFPGRFSGRQFSNSRSEMNVSTLELGDSALYLCASSLPGLAGGRYNEQFFGPGTRLTVL.

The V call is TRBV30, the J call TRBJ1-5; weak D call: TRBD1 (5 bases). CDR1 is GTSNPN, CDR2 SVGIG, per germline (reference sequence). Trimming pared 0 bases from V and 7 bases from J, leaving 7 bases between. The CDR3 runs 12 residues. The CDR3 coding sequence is TGTGCCTGGAGTGTGGGGGAGCAGCCCCAGCATTTT. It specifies CAWSVGEQPQHF.

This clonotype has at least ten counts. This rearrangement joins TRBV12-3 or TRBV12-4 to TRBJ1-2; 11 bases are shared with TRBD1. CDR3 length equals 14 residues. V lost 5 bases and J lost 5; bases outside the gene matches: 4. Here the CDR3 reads CASSGQGARYGYTF. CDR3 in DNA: TGTGCCAGCAGTGGACAGGGGGCTCGGTATGGCTACACCTTC.

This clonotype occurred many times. The CDR3 coding sequence is TGTGCCAGCAGCTGGACGGCTAGCACAGATACGCAGTATTTT. This codes for CASSWTASTDTQYF. This chain connects TRBV5-6 to TRBJ2-3; D not resolved. Germline V gene lookup returns CDR1 SGHDT and CDR2 YYEEEE. This CDR3 is built from 14 residues. Trimming cost V 3 bases and J 0 bases, with 8 bases left between them.

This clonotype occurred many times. CDR3 sequence reads: CSVVVQETQYF. In nucleotides, the CDR3 is TGCAGCGTTGTAGTCCAAGAGACCCAGTACTTC. V usage is TRBV29-1 and J usage is TRBJ2-5, with D hard to call. The V end was cut by 4 bases, the J end by 1 base, with 4 bases between. The germline V gene encodes CDR1 SQVTM and CDR2 ANQGSEA. The CDR3 is 11 amino acids. Full variable domain (outside the CDR3, taken from reference TRBV29-1 and TRBJ2-5): SAVISQKPSRDICQRGTSLTIQCQVDSQVTMMFWYRQQPGQSLTLIATANQGSEATYESGFVIDKFPISRPNLTFSTLTVSNMSPEDSSIYLCSVVVQETQYFGPGTRLLVL.